A single sample is the source of the 32 T cell receptor beta chains below, sequenced in a study of technical replicates of blood from a few donors. Libraries were prepared by immunoSEQ multiplex PCR; TCRdb keeps only in-frame clonotypes and omits some of them. The data hold some 14,000 clones, with approximately 84% observed a single time. Sequencing was done on a sample of PBMCs. These receptors were collected from a human donor in good health.

The rearrangement uses TRBV28 and TRBJ2-1; D perhaps matches TRBD2 (5 bases). CDR3 size: 16 residues. Trimming removed 4 bases at V and 8 bases at J, with 21 bases between. The germline V gene has CDR1 MDHEN and CDR2 SYDVKM. The CDR3 reads CASSSPGRADRYEQFF. The DNA of the CDR3 is TGTGCCAGCAGTTCCCCCGGGCGGGCGGATCGGTATGAGCAGTTCTTC.

The V gene is TRBV19, the J gene TRBJ2-6, with TRBD1 matching 8 bases. This CDR3 is 17 amino acids long. With V trimmed by 4 bases and J by 4 bases, 9 bases remained unmatched. CDR1 is LNHDA and CDR2 is SQIVND in the germline V gene (reference sequence). CDR3 protein: CASSNRRTGLGANVLTF. For the CDR3, the DNA is TGTGCCAGTAGTAACAGACGGACAGGGCTCGGGGCCAACGTCCTGACTTTC. The entire variable domain, with the rest obtained from reference TRBV19 and TRBJ2-6, is as follows: DGGITQSPKYLFRKEGQNVTLSCEQNLNHDAMYWYRQDPGQGLRLIYYSQIVNDFQKGDIAEGYSVSREKKESFPLTVTSAQKNPTAFYLCASSNRRTGLGANVLTFGAGSRLTVL.

The chain employs TRBV30 and TRBJ2-5; no firm D call. The tail of the sequence fits TRBJ2-7 better, so the J call may be wrong. Germline V gene lookup returns CDR1 GTSNPN and CDR2 SVGIG (reference sequence). The CDR3 loop spans 11 amino acids. In DNA form, the CDR3 reads TGTGCCTGGAGTACGGGTTACGAGCAGTACTTC. Its translation is CAWSTGYEQYF.

The chain couples TRBV29-1 to TRBJ2-2, with D maybe TRBD2 (6 bases). V shed 5 bases and J shed 2 bases, with 12 bases lying between them. Germline V gives CDR1 SQVTM, CDR2 ANQGSEA. This CDR3 has 14 amino acids. The CDR3 DNA reads TGCAGCGTTAATAGCGGAATCAACACCGGGGAGCTGTTTTTT. Protein sequence: CSVNSGINTGELFF.

V and J are TRBV9 and TRBJ2-5; D is undetermined. The CDR3 is 15 residues long. In germline, CDR1 is SGDLS, CDR2 YYNGEE. The ends were cut back, 0 bases at V and 4 bases at J, with 13 bases in the middle. CDR3 loop: CASSVEISASETQYF. The CDR3 DNA reads TGTGCCAGCAGCGTAGAAATTTCCGCGTCAGAGACCCAGTACTTC.

In this sample, this clone turned up once. The V call is TRBV19, the J call TRBJ2-5; possible D gene TRBD1, 6 bases. The CDR3 runs to 14 residues. Germline V gene data show CDR1 as LNHDA and CDR2 as SQIVND (reference sequence). Trimming took 4 bases from V and 5 from J, leaving 14 bases between them. CDR3 bases: TGTGCCAGTAGTACAGGGGTTATGTGGGAGACCCAGTACTTC. The encoded protein is CASSTGVMWETQYF. Full variable domain (outside the CDR3, taken from reference TRBV19 and TRBJ2-5): DGGITQSPKYLFRKEGQNVTLSCEQNLNHDAMYWYRQDPGQGLRLIYYSQIVNDFQKGDIAEGYSVSREKKESFPLTVTSAQKNPTAFYLCASSTGVMWETQYFGPGTRLLVL.

This rearrangement joins TRBV5-6 to TRBJ2-3, with D possibly being TRBD2 (5 bases). The CDR3 runs 13 residues. V lost 4 bases and J 14 bases, leaving 20 bases between the germline ends. Germline CDR1 SGHDT, CDR2 YYEEEE. CDR3 protein: CASSPAGLSYLYF. CDR3 nucleotide sequence: TGTGCCAGCAGCCCCGCAGGACTGTCTTACTTGTATTTT. The entire variable domain, with the rest obtained from reference TRBV5-6 and TRBJ2-3, is as follows: DAGVTQSPTHLIKTRGQQVTLRCSPKSGHDTVSWYQQALGQGPQFIFQYYEEEERQRGNFPDRFSGHQFPNYSSELNVNALLLGDSALYLCASSPAGLSYLYFGPGTRLTVL.

The V and J genes are TRBV15 and TRBJ2-6; D is ambiguous. The CDR3 extends over 17 amino acids. CDR1 is LNHNV, CDR2 YYDKDF, per germline (reference sequence). Deletions cut 0 bases from V and 0 bases from J, with 9 bases between. The CDR3 sequence: CATSRDIRRSGANVLTF. In DNA form, the CDR3 reads TGTGCCACCAGCAGAGACATCAGGCGCTCTGGGGCCAACGTCCTGACTTTC.

V gene TRBV5-1 combines with J gene TRBJ2-7, with a tentative D call TRBD2 (6 bases). CDR3 length: 15 residues. Trimming took 7 bases from V and 6 from J, leaving 23 bases between them. The germline gives CDR1 SGHRS, CDR2 YFSETQ. The CDR3 region is CASRIGGTEGSEQYF. CDR3 coding DNA: TGCGCCAGCCGGATTGGGGGGACCGAGGGGTCCGAGCAGTACTTC.

The V gene is TRBV6-5, the J gene TRBJ1-6; D call uncertain. This CDR3 has 14 residues. V lost 5 bases to trimming and J lost 7 bases, with 12 bases between them. Per germline, CDR1 MNHEY and CDR2 SVGAGI. CDR3 region: CASSQRRENSPLHF. The CDR3 DNA sequence: TGTGCCAGCAGTCAGCGAAGAGAGAATTCACCCCTCCACTTT.

This sequence joins TRBV11-3 and TRBJ1-1; 7 bases are a match to TRBD1. The CDR3 runs to 15 residues. The J segment lost 3 bases and the V segment lost 1 base, leaving 5 bases of the junction unmatched. Germline V gives CDR1 SGHNT, CDR2 YENEEA. CDR3 sequence: CASSLGEGADTEAFF. Here the CDR3 DNA reads TGTGCCAGCAGCTTAGGAGAGGGGGCGGACACTGAAGCTTTCTTT.

This chain uses TRBV6-1 with TRBJ2-3, with 11 bases fitting TRBD2. Germline CDR1 MNHNS, CDR2 SASEGT. With V trimmed by 3 bases and J by 5 bases, 1 base remained unmatched. The CDR3 runs 14 residues. The CDR3 sequence: CASSDTSGRDTQYF. CDR3 nucleotides: TGTGCCAGCAGTGATACTAGCGGGAGAGATACGCAGTATTTT.

The J gene is TRBJ2-7, the V gene TRBV5-1, with 15 positions matching TRBD2. The CDR3 is 17 residues long. Unmatched junction bases numbered 9, after V lost 2 bases and J lost 6 bases. The germline gives CDR1 SGHRS, CDR2 YFSETQ. This CDR3 reads CASSFGLAGGVPREQYF. The CDR3 DNA sequence: TGCGCCAGCAGCTTCGGACTAGCGGGAGGGGTGCCTCGCGAGCAGTACTTC.

The chain recombines TRBV15 with TRBJ1-5, with 9 bases aligning to TRBD1. With V trimmed by 4 bases and J by 5 bases, 6 bases remained unmatched. The CDR3 totals 15 residues. Per germline, CDR1 LNHNV and CDR2 YYDKDF (reference sequence). This chain's CDR3 is CATSKSGTGYQPQHF. DNA for the CDR3: TGTGCCACCAGCAAGTCCGGGACAGGGTATCAGCCCCAGCATTTT.

The chain joins TRBV18 to TRBJ2-5; tentative D call: TRBD1 (6 bases). Germline V gives CDR1 KGHSH, CDR2 LQKENI. The CDR3 runs 15 residues. With 3 bases removed from V and 2 bases from J, the gap between germline ends came to 13 bases. CDR3 bases: TGTGCCAGCTCACCGGACAGTAGTGGGCAAGAGACCCAGTACTTC. Protein: CASSPDSSGQETQYF.

The rearrangement uses TRBV18 and TRBJ1-2; D is perhaps TRBD1 (5 bases). Per the germline V gene, CDR1 is KGHSH and CDR2 is LQKENI. Trimming stripped 6 bases from V and 7 bases from J, with 12 bases between. The CDR3 has 12 residues. CDR3 nucleotide sequence: TGTGCCAGCTCCCCGCGGGGGACTGGCTACACCTTC. Protein: CASSPRGTGYTF.

The gene calls are TRBV5-1 and TRBJ2-7; D is possibly TRBD2 (5 bases). The CDR3 is 19 residues long. Trimming took off 4 bases at V and 5 bases at J, with 31 bases between the two ends. The germline V gene has CDR1 SGHRS and CDR2 YFSETQ. This CDR3 is CASSPSPRISAKRGDEQYF. In DNA form, the CDR3 reads TGCGCCAGCAGCCCATCCCCCCGGATTAGCGCAAAACGCGGCGACGAGCAGTACTTC.

V and J are TRBV9 and TRBJ1-1; perhaps TRBD1 as D (6 bases). Trimming pared 3 bases from V and 1 base from J, leaving 7 bases between. CDR3 length: 13 amino acids. CDR1 and CDR2 (germline): SGDLS, YYNGEE. The CDR3 sequence is CASSAQGNTEAFF. The CDR3, as DNA: TGTGCCAGCAGCGCACAGGGGAACACTGAAGCTTTCTTT.

CDR3 DNA: TGCAGCGTGTCTAAGGGGTGGGGAAACACCGGGGAGCTGTTTTTT. Amino acid sequence: CSVSKGWGNTGELFF. The rearrangement joins TRBV29-1 to TRBJ2-2, with D possibly TRBD1 on 5 matching bases. V dropped 6 bases and J dropped 2 bases, with 16 bases sitting between them. Per germline, CDR1 SQVTM and CDR2 ANQGSEA. The CDR3 spans 15 residues.

The chain combines TRBV2 with TRBJ2-1, with TRBD2 as a possible D gene (5 bases). The V and J ends lost 8 bases and 4 bases respectively, with 12 bases between them. The CDR3 spans 13 residues. Germline V gene lookup returns CDR1 SNHLY and CDR2 FYNNEI. Here the CDR3 reads CASGLLPYNEQFF. The CDR3 nucleotides are TGTGCCAGCGGACTCTTGCCTTACAATGAGCAGTTCTTC.

This sequence joins TRBV25-1 and TRBJ1-1, with TRBD1 matching 9 bases. Trimming cost V 4 bases and J 11 bases; bases outside gene matches: 17. The CDR3 runs 16 residues. The germline CDR1 and CDR2 sequences are MGHDK and SYGVNS. The CDR3 DNA follows: TGTGCCAGCAGTGCAAGCGTTGGACAGGGGATAACTCGGGCTTTCTTT. Encoded protein: CASSASVGQGITRAFF.

The chain carries TRBV19 and TRBJ2-3; possibly TRBD2 for D (6 bases). Per the germline V gene, CDR1 is LNHDA and CDR2 is SQIVND (reference sequence). The V gene lost 7 bases and the J gene lost 2 bases, with 13 bases spanning the gap. There are 14 residues in the CDR3. For the CDR3, the DNA is TGTGCCAGTAAAATAGCGGAGATCACAGATACGCAGTATTTT. Its protein is CASKIAEITDTQYF.

The chain is built from TRBV18 and TRBJ2-2; D is unresolved. V lost 5 bases and J lost 0, with 16 bases in between. Per the germline V gene, CDR1 is KGHSH and CDR2 is LQKENI. The length of the CDR3 is 17 residues. For the CDR3, the DNA is TGTGCCAGCTCAACGGCGGTGGTACCCCCGAACACCGGGGAGCTGTTTTTT. Amino acids: CASSTAVVPPNTGELFF.

The chain carries TRBV4-2 and TRBJ1-5; D possibly corresponds to TRBD1 (5 bases). Germline CDR1 reads LGHNA; CDR2 reads YNFKEQ. The CDR3 is made up of 16 amino acids. Deletions cut 0 bases from V and 5 bases from J, with 14 bases between. The CDR3 is CASSQDRQGLDQPQHF. In nucleotides, the CDR3 is TGTGCCAGCAGCCAAGATCGGCAGGGCCTGGATCAGCCCCAGCATTTT.

The V call is TRBV5-8, the J call TRBJ2-2; 9 nucleotides match TRBD1. V was clipped by 4 bases and J by 2 bases; unmatched bases: 6. Germline V gene data show CDR1 as SGHTS and CDR2 as YDEGEE. CDR3 size: 16 residues. Here the CDR3 reads CASSPPGQGNTGELFF. Written as DNA, the CDR3 is TGTGCCAGCAGCCCGCCGGGACAGGGAAACACCGGGGAGCTGTTTTTT.

The chain employs TRBV28 and TRBJ1-5; perhaps TRBD1 as D (5 bases). With 6 bases removed from V and 3 bases from J, the gap between germline ends came to 15 bases. This CDR3 comprises 15 residues. CDR1 is MDHEN, CDR2 SYDVKM, per germline. CDR3 in amino acids: CASRVLDNLNQPQHF. DNA for the CDR3: TGTGCCAGCAGAGTTTTGGACAACCTCAATCAGCCCCAGCATTTT.

The chain carries TRBV5-6 and TRBJ2-7; TRBD2 aligns across 8 bases. Unmatched junction bases numbered 2, after V lost 1 base and J lost 2 bases. The CDR3 covers 14 residues. From germline, CDR1 is SGHDT and CDR2 YYEEEE. CDR3 nucleotides: TGTGCCAGCAGCTTGACTAGCGGAACCTACGAGCAGTACTTC. This gives the protein CASSLTSGTYEQYF. Full variable domain (missing parts from reference TRBV5-6 and TRBJ2-7): DAGVTQSPTHLIKTRGQQVTLRCSPKSGHDTVSWYQQALGQGPQFIFQYYEEEERQRGNFPDRFSGHQFPNYSSELNVNALLLGDSALYLCASSLTSGTYEQYFGPGTRLTVT.

This chain joins TRBV11-1 and TRBJ2-1; D remains ambiguous. The germline gives CDR1 SGHAT, CDR2 FQDESV (reference sequence). Trimming removed 2 bases at V and 7 bases at J, with 9 bases between. The CDR3 runs 13 residues. The CDR3 DNA reads TGTGCCAGCAGCTTACCCCCCCGGAATGAGCAGTTCTTC. It translates to CASSLPPRNEQFF.

The chain combines TRBV6-6 with TRBJ2-1; TRBD1 matches 7 bases. Trimming removed 6 bases from V and 3 bases from J; junction bases left unmatched: 5. The CDR3 is made up of 14 amino acids. Germline V gene data show CDR1 as MNHNY and CDR2 as SVGAGI (reference sequence). The CDR3 here is CASSTGEVYNEQFF. In nucleotides, the CDR3 is TGTGCCAGCAGCACAGGGGAAGTCTACAATGAGCAGTTCTTC.

This clone was seen more than once but under ten times. V is TRBV19 and J is TRBJ2-1; 13 bases are shared with TRBD2. The CDR3 is 15 amino acids. Germline lookup yields CDR1 LNHDA and CDR2 SQIVND (reference sequence). The ends lost 2 bases at V and 15 bases at J; junction bases unmatched: 10. The CDR3 region is CASSIREGLAGIRFF. The DNA of the CDR3 is TGTGCCAGTAGTATACGGGAGGGACTAGCGGGAATTCGGTTCTTC. Variable domain in full (rest from reference TRBV19 and TRBJ2-1): DGGITQSPKYLFRKEGQNVTLSCEQNLNHDAMYWYRQDPGQGLRLIYYSQIVNDFQKGDIAEGYSVSREKKESFPLTVTSAQKNPTAFYLCASSIREGLAGIRFFGPGTRLTVL.

The V gene is TRBV10-3, the J gene TRBJ2-7; 14 nucleotides line up with TRBD2. The CDR3 has 16 amino acids. Germline loops: CDR1 ENHRY, CDR2 SYGVKD. V was clipped by 6 bases and J by 5 bases; unmatched bases: 9. CDR3 amino acids: CAIRGIPGLAGDEQYF. CDR3 DNA: TGTGCCATCAGGGGGATACCGGGACTAGCGGGAGACGAGCAGTACTTC.

The V and J genes are TRBV2 and TRBJ1-5, with 8 nucleotides matching TRBD1. V dropped 6 bases and J dropped 4; count of bases not matched to a gene: 5. CDR3 size: 14 residues. Germline V CDR1 and CDR2: SNHLY, FYNNEI. The CDR3 coding sequence is TGTGCCAGCAGACCACAGGGGGGGAATCAGCCCCAGCATTTT. Its translation: CASRPQGGNQPQHF. The full variable domain, rest sourced from reference TRBV2 and TRBJ1-5, is EPEVTQTPSHQVTQMGQEVILRCVPISNHLYFYWYRQILGQKVEFLVSFYNNEISEKSEIFDDQFSVERPDGSNFTLKIRSTKLEDSAMYFCASRPQGGNQPQHFGDGTRLSIL.